The 2 T cell receptor beta chains given below trace back to one sample, sequenced in a study of breast tumors, draining lymph nodes, adjacent tissues. One entry per CDR3 protein results from TCRdb running MiXCR on the multiplex PCR reads. The sample consists of about 12,000 distinct CDR3 sequences, about three quarters of them appearing once. The specimen was tumor-adjacent breast tissue. The receptors here all came from a female donor with breast cancer. Some clones in this sample may be carry-over from other donors' samples.

This chain connects TRBV20-1 to TRBJ2-3; TRBD1 agrees at 8 bases. CDR1 DFQATT and CDR2 SNEGSKA come from the germline V gene (reference sequence). This CDR3 region has 15 residues. The V segment lost 3 bases and the J segment 0 bases; nucleotides outside the gene matches: 5. For the CDR3, the DNA is TGCAGTGCTAGGAGACAGGGGACTAGCACAGATACGCAGTATTTT. Translation: CSARRQGTSTDTQYF.

As for this clonotype: One end of the junction is discordant with germline, which a read error may explain. This chain connects TRBV5-1 to TRBJ2-7; D is ambiguous. This CDR3 spans 14 amino acids. Germline CDR1 SGHRS, CDR2 YFSETQ. The CDR3 here is CASSLDSFSYKQYF. In nucleotides, the CDR3 is TGCGCCAGCAGCTTGGACAGTTTCTCCTACAAGCAGTACTTC.